What follows are 8 T cell receptor beta chains derived from one specimen sequenced in a study of long-term antiretroviral therapy in people with HIV. At the survey level, the v3.0 immunoSEQ assay was run. Using immunoSEQ multiplex PCR, the repertoire was profiled, and TCRdb retains in-frame clones only, with some absent. This sample has some 27,000 clones, with over 65% found just once. This sample comprised unsorted PBMCs, obtained 4.7 to 5 years after starting antiretroviral therapy. The receptors come from a middle-aged man with HIV.

This chain links TRBV6-5 with TRBJ1-1; tentatively, D is TRBD1 (5 bases). V gave up 1 base and J gave up 8 bases, with 5 bases separating them. The CDR3 is 11 residues long. Germline V gene sequence: CDR1 MNHEY, CDR2 SVGAGI. The CDR3 DNA reads as TGTGCCAGCAGTTACTGGGGGGAAGCTTTCTTT. Protein: CASSYWGEAFF.

This clone appeared once. The chain recombines TRBV9 with TRBJ2-1; 12 positions match TRBD2. V dropped 3 bases and J dropped 7; count of bases not matched to a gene: 5. Germline V gives CDR1 SGDLS, CDR2 YYNGEE. The CDR3 consists of 15 residues. Written as DNA, the CDR3 is TGTGCCAGCAGCGAGACTAGCGGGAGCTCTAATGAGCAGTTCTTC. This translates into CASSETSGSSNEQFF. Combining the CDR3 with reference TRBV9 and TRBJ2-1 gives the whole variable domain DSGVTQTPKHLITATGQRVTLRCSPRSGDLSVYWYQQSLDQGLQFLIQYYNGEERAKGNILERFSAQQFPDLHSELNLSSLELGDSALYFCASSETSGSSNEQFFGPGTRLTVL.

This chain connects TRBV6-6 to TRBJ1-4, with D unclear. V shed 5 bases and J shed 3 bases, with 13 bases lying between them. From germline, CDR1 is MNHNY and CDR2 SVGAGI (reference sequence). This CDR3 has 15 amino acids. The CDR3 DNA is TGTGCCAGCAGTGATCGGACTGAAGCTAATGAAAAACTGTTTTTT. Amino acid sequence: CASSDRTEANEKLFF.

The J gene is TRBJ2-5, the V gene TRBV4-1; 11 bases are a match to TRBD1. V lost 0 bases to trimming and J lost 4 bases; unmatched junction nucleotides: 16. The CDR3 has 20 residues. The germline V gene encodes CDR1 MGHRA and CDR2 YSYEKL. The CDR3 bases are TGCGCCAGCAGCCAAGATAGTGGACAGGGGGCTAATTCGGCAGGAGAGACCCAGTACTTC. Protein: CASSQDSGQGANSAGETQYF.

The chain uses TRBV7-6 and TRBJ2-5; the D gene could be TRBD1 or TRBD2 (6 bases each). CDR1 and CDR2 from the germline V gene are SGHVS and FNYEAQ. V lost 1 base and J lost 1, with 10 bases in between. The CDR3 runs to 15 residues. Here the CDR3 DNA reads TGTGCCAGCAGCTTAGTATGGGGGGCCCAAGAGACCCAGTACTTC. Its protein is CASSLVWGAQETQYF.

V and J are TRBV7-6 and TRBJ2-1; 10 bases agree with TRBD1. Trimming removed 5 bases from V and 5 bases from J; junction bases left unmatched: 6. The CDR3 runs 15 residues. Germline CDR1 SGHVS, CDR2 FNYEAQ. CDR3 protein: CASSTTGGNDNEQFF. The CDR3 bases are TGTGCCAGCAGCACGACAGGGGGCAACGACAATGAGCAGTTCTTC.

The chain combines TRBV18 with TRBJ2-2; D is uncertain. V lost 5 bases and J 2 bases, leaving 12 bases between the germline ends. From germline, CDR1 is KGHSH and CDR2 LQKENI. The CDR3 consists of 15 residues. The CDR3 sequence is CASSVSSANTGELFF. The CDR3 DNA follows: TGTGCCAGCTCAGTAAGCTCCGCTAACACCGGGGAGCTGTTTTTT.

A remark on this clone: The conserved phenylalanine or tryptophan is not found at the CDR3 terminus, so this likely reflects a read error. The limits of the CDR3 on the DNA are not certain, so only TCRdb's listed CDR3 is given. This chain joins TRBV5-5 and TRBJ1-2. Both ends counted, the CDR3 spans 9 residues. CDR1 is SGHKS, CDR2 YYEKEE, per germline (reference sequence). CDR3 protein: CASSLSPAN.